Listed below are T cell receptor beta chains from one sample, sequenced in a study of blood T cell repertoires in COVID-19. Sequencing used immunoSEQ multiplex PCR; TCRdb keeps in-frame clones, though not all of them. Here the sample spans under 40,000 clones, 80% to 90% being singletons. Sequenced material: peripheral blood. The receptors come from a middle-aged man with active or convalescent COVID-19. The CDR3 runs from the conserved cysteine through the conserved F or W. The D gene is left open where the match is weak. Only some rows state a clone size, as once, few, many or a class for expanded clones.

D gene	J gene	clone size	V gene	CDR3 DNA	CDR3 protein
-	TRBJ1-1	-	TRBV7-9	TGTGCCAGCAGCTTAGGGACTTGGAACACTGAAGCTTTCTTT	CASSLGTWNTEAFF
-	TRBJ2-7	-	TRBV18	TGTGCCAGCTCAGAGACAGGGCGGGGCGAGCAGTACTTC	CASSETGRGEQYF
-	TRBJ2-5	-	TRBV30	TGTGCCGCGTCAGGAGGTCTCCAAGAGACCCAGTACTTC	CAASGGLQETQYF
-	TRBJ1-1	-	TRBV14	TGTGCCAGCAGCCATACGAGTATGAACACTGAAGCTTTCTTT	CASSHTSMNTEAFF
TRBD2	TRBJ2-1	-	TRBV7-8	TGTGCCAGCAGCCCCCCCGGACTAGCGGGGGCCCTGCAGTTCTTC	CASSPPGLAGALQFF
-	TRBJ1-5	-	TRBV10-2	TGCGCCAGCAGTGAGTCCCAGGGGCTCAATCAGCCCCAGCATTTT	CASSESQGLNQPQHF
-	TRBJ2-5	-	TRBV6-5	TGTGCCAGCAGTTACTCGAGGCTCCAAGAGACCCAGTACTTC	CASSYSRLQETQYF
TRBD1	TRBJ1-3	-	TRBV5-4	TGTGCCAGCAGCTTGGCCATGGGACAGGGGGCTGGAAACACCATATATTTT	CASSLAMGQGAGNTIYF
-	TRBJ2-7	-	TRBV30	TGTGCCTGGAGTCCCCTAGCGCCCGACGAGCAGTACTTC	CAWSPLAPDEQYF
-	TRBJ1-1	once	TRBV5-4	TGTGCCAGCAGCTTGCTTGGGAGAGAAGCTTTCTTT	CASSLLGREAFF
TRBD1	TRBJ1-6	-	TRBV18	TGTGCCAGCTCACTAGGGACAGGGGTTAATTCACCCCTCCACTTT	CASSLGTGVNSPLHF
-	TRBJ1-1	once	TRBV18	TGTGCCAGCTCACCTCCTGGACAGATTGAAGCTTTCTTT	CASSPPGQIEAFF
TRBD1	TRBJ1-2	once	TRBV11-2	TGTGCCAGCAGTCGGGACAGGGGGAACTATGGCTACACCTTC	CASSRDRGNYGYTF
TRBD1	TRBJ1-2	-	TRBV15	TGTGCCACCAGCAGAGGGAGGGGGACAGACTATGGCTACACCTTC	CATSRGRGTDYGYTF
TRBD2	TRBJ2-1	-	TRBV5-4	TGTGCCAGCAGCTCTTTTAGCGGGTGGGATGAGCAGTTCTTC	CASSSFSGWDEQFF
TRBD1	TRBJ1-5	-	TRBV28	TGTGCCAGCAGCCCCGGGACAGGGCATCAGCCCCAGCATTTT	CASSPGTGHQPQHF
TRBD2	TRBJ2-1	medium-sized	TRBV2	TGTGCCAGCAGGGTAGCGGGGGGCCCCGAGGAGTTCTTC	CASRVAGGPEEFF
-	TRBJ1-2	few	TRBV10-3	TGTGCCATCAGTGAGGCCAGGGGAGACTATGGCTACACCTTC	CAISEARGDYGYTF
TRBD1	TRBJ1-5	-	TRBV19	TGTGCCATTTCGACAGGGGGTAGCAATCAGCCCCAGCATTTT	CAISTGGSNQPQHF
-	TRBJ2-1	-	TRBV5-1	TGCGCCAGCAGGGAGAGCGGAACTTCCTACAATGAGCAGTTCTTC	CASRESGTSYNEQFF
TRBD2	TRBJ2-1	-	TRBV28	TGTGCCATCAGAGCGGGGGGTAACTACAATGAGCAGTTCTTC	CAIRAGGNYNEQFF
-	TRBJ2-2	few	TRBV21-1	TGTGCCAGCAGCGCAGTAGGGGGACAGGGCACCGGGGAGCTGTTTTTT	CASSAVGGQGTGELFF
TRBD1	TRBJ1-2	-	TRBV6-6	TGTGCCAGCAGAGACAGGGAAGGAACGTTCTACACCTTC	CASRDREGTFYTF
-	TRBJ2-7	-	TRBV2	TGTGCCAGCAGCACGTACCGCATAGGGGCCACCTACGAGCAGTACTTC	CASSTYRIGATYEQYF
TRBD1	TRBJ2-1	once	TRBV5-8	TGTGCCAGCAGCCTGGGGCAAGGGGGCCGCTACAATGAGCAGTTCTTC	CASSLGQGGRYNEQFF
-	TRBJ2-2	-	TRBV7-2	TGTGCCAGCAGCTCAAGCCGGGGGGAGCTGTTTTTT	CASSSSRGELFF
-	TRBJ2-2	-	TRBV9	TGTGCCAGCAGCGTAGCGGCGAACACCGGGGAGCTGTTTTTT	CASSVAANTGELFF
TRBD1	TRBJ2-2	-	TRBV19	TGTGCCAGTAGTATCCAGACAGGGGGGACGGCCGGGGAGCTGTTTTTT	CASSIQTGGTAGELFF
-	TRBJ1-6	-	TRBV28	TGTGCCAGCAGGGACATGGATTCACCCCTCCACTTT	CASRDMDSPLHF
-	TRBJ1-6	-	TRBV18	TGTGCCAGCTCACCACCCGGGGGAACCAATTCACCCCTCCACTTT	CASSPPGGTNSPLHF
TRBD2	TRBJ2-3	-	TRBV19	TGTGCCAGTAGTCAGCGGGGGGGCGTGACAGATACGCAGTATTTT	CASSQRGGVTDTQYF
TRBD1	TRBJ1-2	-	TRBV28	TGTGCCAGCAGTTCGACAGGGGACCATGGCTACACCTTC	CASSSTGDHGYTF
TRBD1	TRBJ1-6	-	TRBV28	TGTGCCAGCAGTGCCCCGACAGGGGGTGCAGAATACCTCCACTTT	CASSAPTGGAEYLHF